This T cell receptor (beta chain) was sequenced during a study of naive and memory T cell subsets. In this sample, this clonotype turned up a few times. The antigen is undetermined. This CDR3 contains 15 residues. CDR1 is DFQATT and CDR2 is SNEGSKA in the germline V gene (reference sequence). Between the trimmed V and J ends, which lost 2 bases and 4 bases, there was a span of 15 bases. TCR cDNA received a 3' ligated oligonucleotide that carried a UMI. RNA was extracted from more than 2 ml of whole blood of healthy adults. Cells were not sorted; total RNA input targeted roughly 1 to 1000 ng. Findings and limits, study-wide: The RNA method is potentially sensitive to activation and differentiation changes.

Four PCR rounds used nested alpha and beta constant region primers plus the SP2 primer. TCRdb reanalysed the 5' RACE reads using MiXCR and keeps one entry per CDR3 protein. This table holds tens of thousands of distinct CDR3 sequences, 7% to 8% found once. The chain carries TRBV20-1 and TRBJ2-1, with D perhaps matching TRBD2 (6 bases). The TCR comes from a female donor in good health. The CDR3 reads CSARSPTRTYNEQFF. In DNA, the CDR3 is TGCAGTGCTAGATCCCCGACTAGAACATACAATGAGCAGTTCTTC.